The 14 T cell receptor beta chains below all came from one sample that was sequenced in a study of T cell responses to AZD1222 COVID-19 vaccine (dated by TCRdb to the early 2020s). Explained via the paper, the time point label denotes: baseline before first vaccination. The library came from the immunoSEQ multiplex PCR assay. Entries here come from immuneACCESS through TCRdb and include only in-frame sequences with V and J called. Some clones fail to appear in such tables; in the studies checked, an unresolved V gene covers under half of the shortfall, and the cause of the remainder is unknown. The sample has 70,000 or so clones on record, over 75% of them singletons. In total, the top ten clones hold about 24% of the sample. This sample comprised peripheral blood, obtained on day 0 of AZD1222 vaccination. These receptors all stem from an adult in good health.

Here the CDR3 DNA reads TGTGCCAGCGGCCTATTGGAGAGCAATCAGCCCCAGCATTTT. This codes for CASGLLESNQPQHF. This chain uses TRBV6-2 or TRBV6-3 with TRBJ1-5; D remains unclear. V was trimmed by 8 bases and J by 1 base, leaving 12 bases between them. CDR3 size: 14 residues. Germline V gives CDR1 MNHEY, CDR2 SVGEGT.

V and J are TRBV18 and TRBJ2-2; maybe TRBD1 (6 bases). Between the trimmed V and J ends, which lost 3 bases and 1 base, there was a span of 12 bases. The germline V gene encodes CDR1 KGHSH and CDR2 LQKENI. The CDR3 consists of 16 residues. CDR3 nucleotide sequence: TGTGCCAGCTCACCTAACCTGGGACAGAACACCGGGGAGCTGTTTTTT. This translates into CASSPNLGQNTGELFF.

The chain uses TRBV6-1 and TRBJ2-7, with TRBD2 matching over 8 bases. J gave up 1 base and V 2 bases, and 4 bases lay outside the gene matches. This CDR3 region has 15 residues. Germline loops: CDR1 MNHNS, CDR2 SASEGT. For the CDR3, the DNA is TGTGCCAGCAGTGAACGCGGGGGGTCATCCTACGAGCAGTACTTC. Translation gives CASSERGGSSYEQYF.

V gene TRBV7-3 combines with J gene TRBJ2-1; a weak D match, TRBD1 (5 bases). CDR1 SGHTA and CDR2 FQGTGA come from the germline V gene. This CDR3 has 13 residues. The germline V and J ends were trimmed by 0 bases and 5 bases, with 5 bases remaining between them. CDR3 in amino acids: CASSLTRDNEQFF. The DNA for the CDR3 is TGTGCCAGCAGCTTAACCAGGGACAATGAGCAGTTCTTC.

The chain carries TRBV9 and TRBJ2-5; 7 positions match TRBD1. Trimming at V came to 0 bases and at J to 3 bases, leaving 5 bases not matched to a gene. CDR1 and CDR2 from the germline V gene are SGDLS and YYNGEE. The CDR3 consists of 15 residues. In nucleotides, the CDR3 is TGTGCCAGCAGCGTAGTAGGGACAGTAGAAGAGACCCAGTACTTC. Encoded protein: CASSVVGTVEETQYF.

This clone was recorded a few times. The V call is TRBV10-3, the J call TRBJ2-1, with TRBD2 matching 11 bases. The CDR3 totals 14 residues. V dropped 6 bases and J dropped 6; count of bases not matched to a gene: 4. CDR1 is ENHRY and CDR2 is SYGVKD in the germline V gene. CDR3 nucleotide sequence: TGTGCCATCAGCCCTAGCGGGGGGCTCAATGAGCAGTTCTTC. Protein: CAISPSGGLNEQFF.

The chain couples TRBV7-3 to TRBJ2-7, with D maybe TRBD1 (5 bases). The ends were cut back, 5 bases at V and 9 bases at J, with 14 bases in the middle. The CDR3 totals 12 residues. Germline values: CDR1 SGHTA, CDR2 FQGTGA. The DNA for the CDR3 is TGTGCCAGCAGCAGGGGTCCTACGAGGCAGTACTTC. As protein: CASSRGPTRQYF.

About this clone itself: This sample includes further DNA sequences coding for the same CDR3. The chain links TRBV30 to TRBJ1-5; unclear D gene. The CDR3 has 13 residues. The germline V and J ends were trimmed by 5 bases and 0 bases, with 8 bases remaining between them. The V gene's germline CDR1 is GTSNPN and CDR2 SVGIG (reference sequence). Here the CDR3 DNA reads TGTGCCTGGTCGGCAGATAGCAATCAGCCCCAGCATTTT. This sequence encodes CAWSADSNQPQHF.

This clone was seen more than once but under ten times. Other DNA sequences of this sample code for an identical CDR3. The chain links TRBV27 to TRBJ2-6; D not resolved. CDR3 length: 13 amino acids. V lost 6 bases to trimming and J lost 0 bases, with 3 bases between them. Germline lookup yields CDR1 MNHEY and CDR2 SMNVEV (reference sequence). The CDR3 bases are TGTGCCAGCAGGGGCTCTGGGGCCAACGTCCTGACTTTC. Residues: CASRGSGANVLTF.

V is TRBV14 and J is TRBJ1-2, with TRBD1 matching over 9 bases. Germline V lookup: CDR1 SGHDN, CDR2 FVKESK. The CDR3 totals 13 residues. V shed 4 bases, J shed 8 bases, and the junction held 5 bases outside the gene matches. The CDR3 loop reads CASSPTGGLGYTF. The CDR3 coding sequence is TGTGCCAGCAGCCCTACAGGGGGCCTAGGCTACACCTTC.

The chain links TRBV7-2 to TRBJ1-2; D is possibly TRBD1 (6 bases). The V gene's germline CDR1 is SGHTA and CDR2 FQGNSA. V dropped 8 bases and J dropped 4 bases, with 14 bases sitting between them. The CDR3 is 13 amino acids. CDR3 nucleotides: TGTGCCAGCGGCACAACAGGGATCTATGGCTACACCTTC. Residues: CASGTTGIYGYTF.

The chain employs TRBV7-2 and TRBJ2-3, with 14 bases identical to TRBD2. This CDR3 comprises 17 residues. V lost 5 bases, J lost 5 bases, and 9 bases stayed unmatched. Germline V CDR1 and CDR2: SGHTA, FQGNSA. This CDR3 reads CASSPPTSGGARDTQYF. DNA of the CDR3: TGTGCCAGCAGCCCGCCGACTAGCGGGGGGGCGAGAGATACGCAGTATTTT.

This clone has only a few counts. The chain combines TRBV2 with TRBJ1-3; D gene uncertain. Deletions cut 8 bases from V and 2 bases from J, with 13 bases between. This CDR3 has 14 amino acids. In germline, CDR1 is SNHLY, CDR2 FYNNEI. Here the CDR3 DNA reads TGTGCCAGCTATCTTCCGGTCGCTGGAAACACCATATATTTT. Amino acids: CASYLPVAGNTIYF.

The gene calls are TRBV20-1 and TRBJ2-1; tentative D call: TRBD1 (5 bases). Trimming took off 3 bases at V and 0 bases at J, with 15 bases between the two ends. The V gene's germline CDR1 is DFQATT and CDR2 SNEGSKA (reference sequence). This CDR3 region has 16 residues. CDR3 sequence (DNA): TGCAGTGCTAGTCGGTGGGGCAGGAGCTCCTACAATGAGCAGTTCTTC. Amino acid sequence: CSASRWGRSSYNEQFF.